This TCR beta chain emerged from a study of cytomegalovirus exposure and HLA in healthy donors. Each donor was nominally healthy when sampled (though unrecorded immune exposures were likely). CDR3 size: 13 residues. Trimming removed 5 bases from V and 5 bases from J, with 12 bases in between. CDR1 and CDR2 (germline): LNHDA, SQIVND (reference sequence). PCR involved 60 Vbeta and 13 Jbeta primers. Sequenced by immunoSEQ multiplex PCR; TCRdb stores in-frame clones only, minus some. The sample consists of about 200,000 clones, around 83% of them appearing once. The clonotype comes from a woman in her 40s in good health and CMV-seronegative. The chain has TRBV19 and TRBJ2-5; tentative D call: TRBD1 (6 bases). Sequenced sample: PBMCs. CDR3 amino acids: CASSPTGYETQYF. Written as DNA, the CDR3 is TGTGCCAGTAGTCCTACAGGGTATGAGACCCAGTACTTC. The full variable domain, its missing parts supplied by reference TRBV19 and TRBJ2-5, is DGGITQSPKYLFRKEGQNVTLSCEQNLNHDAMYWYRQDPGQGLRLIYYSQIVNDFQKGDIAEGYSVSREKKESFPLTVTSAQKNPTAFYLCASSPTGYETQYFGPGTRLLVL.